The rows below give T cell receptor beta chains drawn from one sample of a study of T cell responses to AZD1222 COVID-19 vaccine. The method was immunoSEQ multiplex PCR; TCRdb's version includes in-frame clones alone and lacks a portion of them. The table has 45,000 to 60,000 clones, around 87% seen once. The source was peripheral blood, collected on day 0 of AZD1222 vaccination. The origin of the receptors is an adult in good health. The CDR3 runs from the conserved cysteine through the conserved F or W. The order of the fields is clone size, V gene, J gene, D gene, CDR3 DNA, CDR3 protein. The D gene is left open where the match is weak. Rows may omit the clone size; those that give it use once, few, many or a size class.

clone size: -; V gene: TRBV6-5; J gene: TRBJ2-5; D gene: TRBD2; CDR3 DNA: TGTGCCAGCAGTTCCCCCCCGGGACTAAAAGAGACCCAGTACTTC; CDR3 protein: CASSSPPGLKETQYF
clone size: -; V gene: TRBV5-1; J gene: TRBJ2-5; D gene: TRBD1; CDR3 DNA: TGCGCCAGCAGCACCGGGACAGGGGGCGAAGAGACCCAGTACTTC; CDR3 protein: CASSTGTGGEETQYF
clone size: -; V gene: TRBV27; J gene: TRBJ2-7; D gene: TRBD1; CDR3 DNA: TGTGCCAGCAGCTGGACAGGGAAATACGAGCAGTACTTC; CDR3 protein: CASSWTGKYEQYF
clone size: -; V gene: TRBV18; J gene: TRBJ2-1; D gene: -; CDR3 DNA: TGTGCCAGCTCACCAGGGAATGAGCAGTTCTTC; CDR3 protein: CASSPGNEQFF
clone size: -; V gene: TRBV4-3; J gene: TRBJ2-5; D gene: -; CDR3 DNA: TGCGCCAGCAGCCAAGACCTGACAGAGCGGCAAGAGACCCAGTACTTC; CDR3 protein: CASSQDLTERQETQYF
clone size: -; V gene: TRBV27; J gene: TRBJ2-1; D gene: -; CDR3 DNA: TGTGCCAGCAGTTTTTGGGGAACATACAATGAGCAGTTCTTC; CDR3 protein: CASSFWGTYNEQFF
clone size: -; V gene: TRBV7-9; J gene: TRBJ1-2; D gene: -; CDR3 DNA: TGTGCCAGCAGCCCGAACGACACCCCGTATGGCTACACCTTC; CDR3 protein: CASSPNDTPYGYTF
clone size: -; V gene: TRBV4-3; J gene: TRBJ2-7; D gene: TRBD2; CDR3 DNA: TGCGCCAGCAGCCAAACATTAGCGGGAATGGACGAGCAGTACTTC; CDR3 protein: CASSQTLAGMDEQYF
clone size: -; V gene: TRBV7-8; J gene: TRBJ2-5; D gene: -; CDR3 DNA: TGTGCCAGCAGCCAAAGGTACAGGGAGGAGACCCAGTACTTC; CDR3 protein: CASSQRYREETQYF
clone size: -; V gene: TRBV4-2; J gene: TRBJ2-1; D gene: TRBD2; CDR3 DNA: TGTGCCAGCAGCCAAGGCCCTAGCGGGGGGAACAATGAGCAGTTCTTC; CDR3 protein: CASSQGPSGGNNEQFF
clone size: once; V gene: TRBV24-1; J gene: TRBJ1-4; D gene: -; CDR3 DNA: TGTGCCACCCGCACTGCAACTAATGAAAAACTGTTTTTT; CDR3 protein: CATRTATNEKLFF
clone size: -; V gene: TRBV2; J gene: TRBJ2-5; D gene: TRBD1; CDR3 DNA: TGTGCCAGCAGATTTTCCGGGACAGTAAAAGAGACCCAGTACTTC; CDR3 protein: CASRFSGTVKETQYF
clone size: once; V gene: TRBV28; J gene: TRBJ2-2; D gene: TRBD2; CDR3 DNA: TGTGCCAGCAGTTCCCGGCTAGCGGACACCGGGGAGCTGTTTTTT; CDR3 protein: CASSSRLADTGELFF
clone size: -; V gene: TRBV6-5; J gene: TRBJ1-1; D gene: -; CDR3 DNA: TGTGCCAGCAGGATACAGGGCGACACTGAAGCTTTCTTT; CDR3 protein: CASRIQGDTEAFF
clone size: -; V gene: TRBV6-5; J gene: TRBJ1-3; D gene: -; CDR3 DNA: TGTGCCATCGGACGGTCCACCTCTGGAAACACCATATATTTT; CDR3 protein: CAIGRSTSGNTIYF
clone size: -; V gene: TRBV29-1; J gene: TRBJ1-5; D gene: -; CDR3 DNA: TGCAGCGCCGCCGACAGCAATCAGCCCCAGCATTTT; CDR3 protein: CSAADSNQPQHF
clone size: few; V gene: TRBV24-1; J gene: TRBJ2-2; D gene: -; CDR3 DNA: TGTGCCACCAGTGATTTGACCAGCGCGAACACCGGGGAGCTGTTTTTT; CDR3 protein: CATSDLTSANTGELFF
clone size: -; V gene: TRBV15; J gene: TRBJ1-4; D gene: -; CDR3 DNA: TGTGCCACCAGTAAGCCTGCTGAAAAACTGTTTTTT; CDR3 protein: CATSKPAEKLFF
clone size: -; V gene: TRBV29-1; J gene: TRBJ2-1; D gene: TRBD2; CDR3 DNA: TGCAGCGCCCGACTAGCGGGCAAAAGATACAATGAGCAGTTCTTC; CDR3 protein: CSARLAGKRYNEQFF
clone size: -; V gene: TRBV24-1; J gene: TRBJ1-5; D gene: -; CDR3 DNA: TGTGCCACCAGTGATTCCGACCAAGGGGGGGATCAGCCCCAGCATTTT; CDR3 protein: CATSDSDQGGDQPQHF
clone size: -; V gene: TRBV11-2; J gene: TRBJ2-3; D gene: TRBD2; CDR3 DNA: TGTGCCAGCAGCTTAGACCCGACTAGCGGGAGGGCATCAGATACGCAGTATTTT; CDR3 protein: CASSLDPTSGRASDTQYF
clone size: -; V gene: TRBV6-5; J gene: TRBJ2-3; D gene: TRBD1; CDR3 DNA: TGTGCCAGCAGTTACGACGGGACAGGGTTACCAGATACGCAGTATTTT; CDR3 protein: CASSYDGTGLPDTQYF
clone size: -; V gene: TRBV27; J gene: TRBJ1-1; D gene: -; CDR3 DNA: TGTGCCAGCAGGGGGGTTATAATGACTGAAGCTTTCTTT; CDR3 protein: CASRGVIMTEAFF
clone size: -; V gene: TRBV2; J gene: TRBJ2-7; D gene: -; CDR3 DNA: TGTGCCAGCAGTGGGGACCCCACCTACGAGCAGTACTTC; CDR3 protein: CASSGDPTYEQYF
clone size: -; V gene: TRBV5-6; J gene: TRBJ1-1; D gene: -; CDR3 DNA: TGTGCCAGCACCCAAGGGGCATCAACTGAAGCTTTCTTT; CDR3 protein: CASTQGASTEAFF
clone size: -; V gene: TRBV7-2; J gene: TRBJ2-2; D gene: TRBD1; CDR3 DNA: TGTGCCAGCAGCTTACCACAGGGGATTAGAGGCACCGGGGAGCTGTTTTTT; CDR3 protein: CASSLPQGIRGTGELFF
clone size: -; V gene: TRBV30; J gene: TRBJ1-3; D gene: TRBD1; CDR3 DNA: TGTGCCTGGGGGGCCGGTACAGGGGCTGGAAACACCATATATTTT; CDR3 protein: CAWGAGTGAGNTIYF
clone size: -; V gene: TRBV5-1; J gene: TRBJ2-7; D gene: -; CDR3 DNA: TGCGCCAGCAGCTTTTCGATGGGCAGTGCCTACGAGCAGTACTTC; CDR3 protein: CASSFSMGSAYEQYF
clone size: -; V gene: TRBV6-2/TRBV6-3; J gene: TRBJ2-5; D gene: -; CDR3 DNA: TGTGCCAGCAGTTACTCGTTTTCAGGGGTTCGGGAGACCCAGTACTTC; CDR3 protein: CASSYSFSGVRETQYF
clone size: -; V gene: TRBV10-1; J gene: TRBJ2-1; D gene: TRBD2; CDR3 DNA: TGCGCCAGCAGTGGTGATAGCGGGGATTCCTACAATGAGCAGTTCTTC; CDR3 protein: CASSGDSGDSYNEQFF
clone size: -; V gene: TRBV7-2; J gene: TRBJ2-5; D gene: TRBD2; CDR3 DNA: TGTGCCAGCAGCCCTTCGGGGCTAGCGGGAGATGCAGAGACCCAGTACTTC; CDR3 protein: CASSPSGLAGDAETQYF
clone size: -; V gene: TRBV19; J gene: TRBJ1-6; D gene: -; CDR3 DNA: TGTGCCAGTAGCCAGACCAGGGTAGGTTCACCCCTCCACTTT; CDR3 protein: CASSQTRVGSPLHF
clone size: -; V gene: TRBV14; J gene: TRBJ2-1; D gene: TRBD1; CDR3 DNA: TGTGCCAGCAAAGAGACAGGGGTGGGTTACAATGAGCAGTTCTTC; CDR3 protein: CASKETGVGYNEQFF
clone size: -; V gene: TRBV19; J gene: TRBJ1-3; D gene: TRBD1; CDR3 DNA: TGTGCCAGCTCGACAGGGGACGCTGGAAACACCATATATTTT; CDR3 protein: CASSTGDAGNTIYF
clone size: -; V gene: TRBV7-6; J gene: TRBJ1-5; D gene: TRBD1; CDR3 DNA: TGTGCCAGCAGCTTAGGGGGACAGGATAGCAATCAGCCCCAGCATTTT; CDR3 protein: CASSLGGQDSNQPQHF
clone size: -; V gene: TRBV7-2; J gene: TRBJ1-4; D gene: -; CDR3 DNA: TGTGCCAGCAGCTCCCCGAGACAGCAGAATGAAAAACTGTTTTTT; CDR3 protein: CASSSPRQQNEKLFF
clone size: -; V gene: TRBV30; J gene: TRBJ1-1; D gene: -; CDR3 DNA: TGTGCCTGGAGGGGGGCGCGGACTGAAGCTTTCTTT; CDR3 protein: CAWRGARTEAFF
clone size: -; V gene: TRBV9; J gene: TRBJ1-1; D gene: -; CDR3 DNA: TGTGCCAGCAGCATAGGAAGCGGGGTGACTGAAGCTTTCTTT; CDR3 protein: CASSIGSGVTEAFF
clone size: -; V gene: TRBV5-1; J gene: TRBJ1-1; D gene: -; CDR3 DNA: TGCGCCAGCAGCTTGGAATCGGGTGGCACTGAAGCTTTCTTT; CDR3 protein: CASSLESGGTEAFF
clone size: -; V gene: TRBV7-3; J gene: TRBJ2-3; D gene: -; CDR3 DNA: TGTGCCTGTGGTACCGAAAGCACAGATACGCAGTATTTT; CDR3 protein: CACGTESTDTQYF
clone size: -; V gene: TRBV19; J gene: TRBJ1-5; D gene: TRBD1; CDR3 DNA: TGTGCCAGTAGTTCCAGGACAGGGTCGGAGCCCCAGCATTTT; CDR3 protein: CASSSRTGSEPQHF
clone size: -; V gene: TRBV4-1; J gene: TRBJ2-7; D gene: -; CDR3 DNA: TGCGCCAGCAGCCAAGGTCCGGGAGTTGGCGAGCAGTACTTC; CDR3 protein: CASSQGPGVGEQYF
clone size: -; V gene: TRBV7-2; J gene: TRBJ1-1; D gene: -; CDR3 DNA: TGTGCCAGCAGACTTAAGTCCGACAGGAACACTGAAGCTTTCTTT; CDR3 protein: CASRLKSDRNTEAFF
clone size: -; V gene: TRBV6-5; J gene: TRBJ2-3; D gene: TRBD2; CDR3 DNA: TGTGCCATCGCGGGGGGGGCCCGCACAGATACGCAGTATTTT; CDR3 protein: CAIAGGARTDTQYF
clone size: -; V gene: TRBV7-9; J gene: TRBJ2-6; D gene: -; CDR3 DNA: TGTGCCAGCAGCGGAATCCGGGAGCCCTCTGGGGCCAACGTCCTGACTTTC; CDR3 protein: CASSGIREPSGANVLTF
clone size: -; V gene: TRBV2; J gene: TRBJ2-2; D gene: -; CDR3 DNA: TGTGCCAGCAGTGAAAATCCGGGGGCGAACACCGGGGAGCTGTTTTTT; CDR3 protein: CASSENPGANTGELFF
clone size: -; V gene: TRBV6-5; J gene: TRBJ1-1; D gene: -; CDR3 DNA: TGTGCCAGCAGTTACAGAGGGGCCACTGAAGCTTTCTTT; CDR3 protein: CASSYRGATEAFF
clone size: -; V gene: TRBV2; J gene: TRBJ1-2; D gene: TRBD1; CDR3 DNA: TGTGCCAGCAGGCCAAGGACAGGCGACTATGGCTACACCTTC; CDR3 protein: CASRPRTGDYGYTF
clone size: -; V gene: TRBV18; J gene: TRBJ1-1; D gene: TRBD1; CDR3 DNA: TGTGCCAGCTCAAGGGACAGTCTCACTGAAGCTTTCTTT; CDR3 protein: CASSRDSLTEAFF
clone size: -; V gene: TRBV18; J gene: TRBJ1-6; D gene: TRBD1; CDR3 DNA: TGTGCCAGCTCACTCATAGGACAGGCCTCAGATTCACCCCTCCACTTT; CDR3 protein: CASSLIGQASDSPLHF
clone size: -; V gene: TRBV20-1; J gene: TRBJ2-1; D gene: TRBD2; CDR3 DNA: TGCAGTGCTAGTGAGGCTAGCGGGAGGGCCGGTAATGAGCAGTTCTTC; CDR3 protein: CSASEASGRAGNEQFF